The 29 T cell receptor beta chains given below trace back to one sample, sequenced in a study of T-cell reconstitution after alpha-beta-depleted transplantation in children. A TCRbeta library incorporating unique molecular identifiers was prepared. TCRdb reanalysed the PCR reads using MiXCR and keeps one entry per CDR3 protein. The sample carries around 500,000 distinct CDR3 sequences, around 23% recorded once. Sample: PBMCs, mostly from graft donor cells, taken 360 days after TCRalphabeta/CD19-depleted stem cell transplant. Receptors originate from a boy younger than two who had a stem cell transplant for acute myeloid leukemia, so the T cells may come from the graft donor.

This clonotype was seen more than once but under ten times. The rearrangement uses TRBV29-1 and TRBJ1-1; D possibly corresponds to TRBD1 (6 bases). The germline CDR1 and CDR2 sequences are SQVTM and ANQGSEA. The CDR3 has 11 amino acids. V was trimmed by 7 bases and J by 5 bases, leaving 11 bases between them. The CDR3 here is CSASTGTEAFF. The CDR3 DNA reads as TGCAGCGCATCTACAGGGACTGAAGCTTTCTTT.

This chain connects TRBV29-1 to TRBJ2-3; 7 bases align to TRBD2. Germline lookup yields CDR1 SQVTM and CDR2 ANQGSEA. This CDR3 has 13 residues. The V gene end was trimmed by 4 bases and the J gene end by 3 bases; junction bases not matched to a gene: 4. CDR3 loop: CSVGWDYTDTQYF. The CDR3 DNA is TGCAGCGTTGGATGGGACTATACAGATACGCAGTATTTT.

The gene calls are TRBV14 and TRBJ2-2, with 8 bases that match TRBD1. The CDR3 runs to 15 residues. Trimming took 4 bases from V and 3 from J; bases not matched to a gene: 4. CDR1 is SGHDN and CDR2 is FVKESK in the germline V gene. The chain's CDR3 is CASSRRTGYTGELFF. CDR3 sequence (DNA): TGTGCCAGCAGCCGCAGGACAGGGTACACCGGGGAGCTGTTTTTT.

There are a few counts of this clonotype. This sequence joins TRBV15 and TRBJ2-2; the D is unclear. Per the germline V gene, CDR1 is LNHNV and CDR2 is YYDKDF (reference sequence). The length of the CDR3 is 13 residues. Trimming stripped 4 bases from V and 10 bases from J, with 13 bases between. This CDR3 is CATSIARLAELFF. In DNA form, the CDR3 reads TGTGCCACCAGCATTGCCCGACTCGCGGAGCTGTTTTTT. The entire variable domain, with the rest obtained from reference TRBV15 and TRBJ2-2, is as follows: DAMVIQNPRYQVTQFGKPVTLSCSQTLNHNVMYWYQQKSSQAPKLLFHYYDKDFNNEADTPDNFQSRRPNTSFCFLDIRSPGLGDTAMYLCATSIARLAELFFGEGSRLTVL.

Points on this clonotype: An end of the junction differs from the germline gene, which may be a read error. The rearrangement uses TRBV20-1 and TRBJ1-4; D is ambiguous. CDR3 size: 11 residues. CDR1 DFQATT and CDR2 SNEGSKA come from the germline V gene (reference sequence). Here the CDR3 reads CSVLSNENLFF. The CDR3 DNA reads TGCAGTGTGCTGAGTAATGAAAACCTGTTTTTT.

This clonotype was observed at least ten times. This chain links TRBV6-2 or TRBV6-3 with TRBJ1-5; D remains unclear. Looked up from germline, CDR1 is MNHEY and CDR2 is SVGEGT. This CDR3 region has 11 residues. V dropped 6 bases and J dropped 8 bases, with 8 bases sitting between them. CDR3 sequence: CASSQGEPQHF. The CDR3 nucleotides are TGTGCCAGCAGCCAAGGAGAGCCCCAGCATTTT.

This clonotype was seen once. The CDR3 protein is CASRQGGAYEQYV. The CDR3, as DNA: TGTGCCAGCAGACAGGGGGGTGCCTACGAGCAGTACGTC. The rearrangement links TRBV28 to TRBJ2-7, with 8 positions matching TRBD1. This CDR3 region has 13 residues. Germline V gene data show CDR1 as MDHEN and CDR2 as SYDVKM. V shed 6 bases, J shed 2 bases, and the junction held 3 bases outside the gene matches.

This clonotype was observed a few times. Here the CDR3 DNA reads TGTGCCAGCAGTTCCACGGACGCATACAATGAGCAGTTCTTC. Translation gives CASSSTDAYNEQFF. V is TRBV6-5 and J is TRBJ2-1; D is uncertain. Germline lookup yields CDR1 MNHEY and CDR2 SVGAGI. Trimming took 4 bases from V and 4 from J, leaving 11 bases between them. The CDR3 has 14 amino acids.

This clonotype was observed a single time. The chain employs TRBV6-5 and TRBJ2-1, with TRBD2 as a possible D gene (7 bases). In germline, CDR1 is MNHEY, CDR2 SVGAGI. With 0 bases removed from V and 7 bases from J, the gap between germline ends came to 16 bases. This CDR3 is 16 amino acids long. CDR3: CASSYSGGGAKNEQFF. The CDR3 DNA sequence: TGTGCCAGCAGTTACTCGGGAGGGGGGGCCAAAAATGAGCAGTTCTTC.

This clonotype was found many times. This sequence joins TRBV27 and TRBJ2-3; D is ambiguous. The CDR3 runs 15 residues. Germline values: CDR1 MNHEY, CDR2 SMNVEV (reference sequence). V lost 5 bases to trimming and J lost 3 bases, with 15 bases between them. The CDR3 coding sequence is TGTGCCAGCAGTGATCTAGGCGATCCAACAGATACGCAGTATTTT. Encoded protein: CASSDLGDPTDTQYF.

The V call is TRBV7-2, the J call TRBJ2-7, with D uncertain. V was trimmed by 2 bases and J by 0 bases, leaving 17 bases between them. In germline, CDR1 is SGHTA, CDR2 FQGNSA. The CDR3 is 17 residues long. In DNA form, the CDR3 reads TGTGCCAGCAGCTTACGGTGGGGTGAGGTTTCCTCCTACGAGCAGTACTTC. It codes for CASSLRWGEVSSYEQYF.

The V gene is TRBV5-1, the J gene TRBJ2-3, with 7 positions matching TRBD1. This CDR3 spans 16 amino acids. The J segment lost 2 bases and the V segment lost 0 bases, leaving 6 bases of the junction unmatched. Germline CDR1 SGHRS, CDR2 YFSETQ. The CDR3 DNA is TGCGCCAGCAGCTTGGCGACAGGGAGTCTCACAGATACGCAGTATTTT. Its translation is CASSLATGSLTDTQYF.

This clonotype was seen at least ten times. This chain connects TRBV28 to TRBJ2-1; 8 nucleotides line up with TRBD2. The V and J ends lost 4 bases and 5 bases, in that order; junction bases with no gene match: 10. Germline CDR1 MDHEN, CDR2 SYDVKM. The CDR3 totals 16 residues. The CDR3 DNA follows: TGTGCCAGCAGTTCTATCGTAGCGGGGTACGACAATGAGCAGTTCTTC. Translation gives CASSSIVAGYDNEQFF.

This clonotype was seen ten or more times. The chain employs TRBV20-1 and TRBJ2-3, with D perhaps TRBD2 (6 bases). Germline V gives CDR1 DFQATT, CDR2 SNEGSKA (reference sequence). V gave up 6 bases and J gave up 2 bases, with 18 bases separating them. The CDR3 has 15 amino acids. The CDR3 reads CSAPIRRGDTDTQYF. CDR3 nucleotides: TGCAGTGCCCCAATCAGGCGCGGGGACACAGATACGCAGTATTTT.

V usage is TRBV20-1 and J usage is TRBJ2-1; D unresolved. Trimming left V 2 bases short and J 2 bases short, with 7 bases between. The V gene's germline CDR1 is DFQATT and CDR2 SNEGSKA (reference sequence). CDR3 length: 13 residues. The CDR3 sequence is CSARSPPYNEQFF. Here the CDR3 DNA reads TGCAGTGCTAGAAGTCCTCCCTACAATGAGCAGTTCTTC.

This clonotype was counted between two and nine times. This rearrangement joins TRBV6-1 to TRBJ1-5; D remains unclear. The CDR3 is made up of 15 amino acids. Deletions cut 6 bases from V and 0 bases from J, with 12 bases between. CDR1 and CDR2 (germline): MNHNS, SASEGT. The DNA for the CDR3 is TGTGCCAGCAGGGGATTGGCCCCTAGCAATCAGCCCCAGCATTTT. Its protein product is CASRGLAPSNQPQHF.

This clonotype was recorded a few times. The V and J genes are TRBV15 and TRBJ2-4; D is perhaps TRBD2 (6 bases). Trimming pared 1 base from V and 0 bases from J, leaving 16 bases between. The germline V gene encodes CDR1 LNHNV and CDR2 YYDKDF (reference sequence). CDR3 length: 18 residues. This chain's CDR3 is CATSRVPVWGLAKNIQYF. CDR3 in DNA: TGTGCCACCAGCAGAGTCCCCGTTTGGGGACTAGCCAAAAACATTCAGTACTTC.

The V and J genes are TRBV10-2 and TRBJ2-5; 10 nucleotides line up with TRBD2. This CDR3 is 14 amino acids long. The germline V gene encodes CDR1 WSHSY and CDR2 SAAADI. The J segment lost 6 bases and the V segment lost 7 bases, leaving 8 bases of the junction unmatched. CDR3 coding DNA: TGCGCCAGCACCGGAGAGCGGGGGGGCAAGACCCAGTACTTC. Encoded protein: CASTGERGGKTQYF.

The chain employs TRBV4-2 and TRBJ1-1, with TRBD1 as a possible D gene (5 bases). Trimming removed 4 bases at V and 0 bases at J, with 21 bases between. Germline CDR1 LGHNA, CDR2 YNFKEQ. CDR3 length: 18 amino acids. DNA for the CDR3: TGTGCCAGCAGCCCCCGAATTTATGTTGAGGGGATGAACACTGAAGCTTTCTTT. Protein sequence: CASSPRIYVEGMNTEAFF.

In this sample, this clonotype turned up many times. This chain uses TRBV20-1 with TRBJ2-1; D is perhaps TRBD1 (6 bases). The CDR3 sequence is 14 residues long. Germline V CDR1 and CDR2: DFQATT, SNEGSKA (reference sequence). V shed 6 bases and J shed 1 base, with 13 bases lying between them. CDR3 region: CSASGQFSYNEQFF. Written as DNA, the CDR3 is TGCAGTGCAAGCGGACAGTTTTCCTACAATGAGCAGTTCTTC.

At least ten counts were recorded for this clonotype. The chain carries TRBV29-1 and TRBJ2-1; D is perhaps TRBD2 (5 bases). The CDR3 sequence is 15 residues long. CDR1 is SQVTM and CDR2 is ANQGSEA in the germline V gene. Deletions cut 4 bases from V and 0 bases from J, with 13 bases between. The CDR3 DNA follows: TGCAGCGTTGTTGGGTTGGGGAGCTCCTACAATGAGCAGTTCTTC. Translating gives CSVVGLGSSYNEQFF.

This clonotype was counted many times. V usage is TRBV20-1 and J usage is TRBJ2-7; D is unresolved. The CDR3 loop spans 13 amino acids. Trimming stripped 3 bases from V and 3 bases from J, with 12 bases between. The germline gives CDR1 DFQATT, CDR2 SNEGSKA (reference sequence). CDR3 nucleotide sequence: TGCAGTGCTAGGTCTGGGCACAACTACGAGCAGTACGTC. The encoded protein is CSARSGHNYEQYV.

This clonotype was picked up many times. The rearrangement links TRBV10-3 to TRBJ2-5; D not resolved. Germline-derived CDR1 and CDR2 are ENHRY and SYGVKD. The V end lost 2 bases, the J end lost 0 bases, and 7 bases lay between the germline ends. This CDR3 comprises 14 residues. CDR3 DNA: TGTGCCATCAGTGAGAGGTCAGACCAAGAGACCCAGTACTTC. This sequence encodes CAISERSDQETQYF.

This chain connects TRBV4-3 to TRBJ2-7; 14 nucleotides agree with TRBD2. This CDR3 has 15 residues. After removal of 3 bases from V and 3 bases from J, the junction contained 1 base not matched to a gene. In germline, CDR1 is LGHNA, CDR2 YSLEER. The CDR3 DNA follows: TGCGCCAGCAGCCAGGGGACTAGCGGGGGCTACGAGCAGTACTTC. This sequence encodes CASSQGTSGGYEQYF.

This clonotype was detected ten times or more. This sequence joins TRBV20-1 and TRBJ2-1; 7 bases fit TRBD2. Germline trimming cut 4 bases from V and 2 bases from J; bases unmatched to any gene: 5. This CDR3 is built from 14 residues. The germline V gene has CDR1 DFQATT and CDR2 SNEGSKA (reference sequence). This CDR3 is CSAKRTSAYNEQFF. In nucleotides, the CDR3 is TGCAGTGCTAAACGGACTAGTGCCTACAATGAGCAGTTCTTC.

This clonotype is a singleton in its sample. The CDR3: CASSPATNTEAFF. The CDR3 coding sequence is TGCGCCAGCAGCCCCGCGACGAACACTGAAGCTTTCTTT. V gene TRBV5-1 combines with J gene TRBJ1-1; D not certain. The CDR3 runs 13 residues. V shed 4 bases and J shed 1 base, with 8 bases lying between them. Looked up from germline, CDR1 is SGHRS and CDR2 is YFSETQ.

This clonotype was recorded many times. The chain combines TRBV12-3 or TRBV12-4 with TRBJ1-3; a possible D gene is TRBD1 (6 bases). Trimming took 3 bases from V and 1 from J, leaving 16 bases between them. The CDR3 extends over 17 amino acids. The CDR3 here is CASSFALRQASGNTIYF. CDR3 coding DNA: TGTGCCAGCAGTTTCGCTTTAAGACAGGCATCTGGAAACACCATATATTTT.

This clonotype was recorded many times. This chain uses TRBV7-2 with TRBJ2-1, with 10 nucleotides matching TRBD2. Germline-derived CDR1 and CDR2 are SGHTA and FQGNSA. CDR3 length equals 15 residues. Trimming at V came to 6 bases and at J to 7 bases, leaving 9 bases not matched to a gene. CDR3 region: CASRVLAGRRNEQFF. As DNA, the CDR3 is TGTGCCAGCAGAGTACTAGCGGGGCGGCGGAATGAGCAGTTCTTC.

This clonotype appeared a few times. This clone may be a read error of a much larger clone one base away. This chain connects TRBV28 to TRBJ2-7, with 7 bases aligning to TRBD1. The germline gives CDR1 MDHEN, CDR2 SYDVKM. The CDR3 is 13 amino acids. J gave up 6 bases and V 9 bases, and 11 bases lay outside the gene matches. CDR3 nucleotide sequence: TGTGCCAGTCAGTTATCTACAGGGGTCGAGCAGTACTTC. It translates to CASQLSTGVEQYF.